This T cell receptor (beta chain) was sequenced for a study of human T cells and chemical hapten exposure. Broader study findings: Healthy individuals' immune responses may differ from those of donors, who had alopecia. While controls formed fewer of them, expanded TCRs formed significantly more large CDR3 similarity clusters.

TCRdb reprocessed the RACE reads with MiXCR, giving one entry per CDR3 protein. The data show more than 90,000 distinct CDR3 sequences, about 10% seen once. Of note for this clonotype: Its antigen remains unidentified.

Described time point: patch test 1, 2 weeks after DPC sensitization. Sample treatment: therapeutic diphenylcyclopropenone sensitization with weekly scalp DPC. Blood sampling occurred before each patch-test application. Total RNA was isolated from whole blood that had not been fractionated. The input for sequencing was whole blood, taken in connection with sensitization to the hapten diphenylcyclopropenone (DPC). This sequence was found in a man aged 35-49 years with alopecia areata. Some clones in this sample may be carry-over from other donors' samples.

For the CDR3, the DNA is TGTGCCAGCAGCTGGACCTCCACAGATACGCAGTATTTT. It is translated as CASSWTSTDTQYF. The chain has TRBV28 and TRBJ2-3; no clear D gene. The germline CDR1 and CDR2 sequences are MDHEN and SYDVKM. The CDR3 contains 13 residues. Trimming pared 6 bases from V and 2 bases from J, leaving 9 bases between.